This entry features one T cell receptor beta chain sequence. This clone was seen repeatedly, ten times or more. Its antigen is currently not known. No base qualities exist here, and no much larger clone lies one base off it. This sample stems from a study of blood T cell repertoires in COVID-19 (dated by TCRdb to 2020 to 2021). For the study in its entirety: Collaborator samples came from the United States, Italy and Spain and covered acute and convalescent phases of COVID-19. The material from the prospective study consisted of cDNA or gDNA derived from T cells, B-cell-depleted T cells, or PBMCs. Subjects who had been exposed to COVID-19, were actively infected with it, or had recovered from it provided the deeply sampled blood TCRbeta repertoires that made up the dataset. A freely available public database, intended as a resource for researchers studying the immune response to SARS-CoV-2, is where the repertoires were released. The samples were drawn from two sources: the first 160 participants of the ongoing ImmuneRACE study, and 1,200 or so subjects contributed by 6 global collaborators. Nearly every sample came with metadata listing a de-identified subject ID, COVID-19 status, age in years and sex. Where available, HLA class I and class II types were obtained from metadata supplied by the sample provider rather than from assay-based typing.

Including cysteine and phenylalanine, the CDR3 has 12 amino acids. Only the CDR3 DNA is retained, 36 bases long and in frame from the first base. V has 4 bases trimmed and J has 11 bases trimmed; junction bases matching no gene number 4. CDR1 is given as ENHRY and CDR2 as SYGVKD, both from the germline V gene. Beyond this particular receptor, the publication reports: The quantity of clinical and demographic metadata differed by source and by participant and was supplied without curation.

Samples from volunteer blood donors who had recovered from COVID-19 were contributed by a second Seattle source. Whole blood was collected in K2EDTA tubes by collaborating institutions according to the institutions' own protocols. Collaborator samples were shipped for TCRbeta analysis as frozen whole blood, isolated PBMCs, or DNA extracted from either sample type. TCRbeta CDR3 regions were amplified from genomic DNA using the immunoSEQ Assay, a bias-controlled multiplex PCR. For the original study's pipeline: Within the assay, amplification of reference gene primers was used to estimate how many nucleated cells each sample contained. To quantify the absolute abundance of each unique TCRbeta CDR3 rearrangement, sequence reads were collapsed and filtered. For each sample, productive Simpson clonality was calculated as the square root of Simpson's diversity index across productive rearrangements. In TCRdb, the immuneACCESS table is reduced to in-frame sequences with V and J assigned. These tables do not hold every clone; where another copy was compared, an unresolved V gene accounts for under half, and the others remain unexplained. V, J and clone size are those of that table, while D and trimming were read from the DNA. The sample table shows 210,000 or so clones, and less than 85% are seen once. 13% of the sample is taken by the ten largest.

The source of this sequence is a man aged 50 to 60 who had recovered from COVID-19. The specimen was peripheral blood. The rearranged chain carries TRBV10-3 and TRBJ1-1, with 10 junctional bases fitting TRBD1. The DNA reads TGTGCCATCAGTGGGATGGACAGGGGGGCTTTCTTT. The resulting protein is CAISGMDRGAFF.